These 17 T cell receptor beta chains were all obtained from the same sample, sequenced in a study of CD8+ T cells in alopecia areata. Once RNA had been extracted, it was reverse transcribed into cDNA to act as the sequencing template. Clones were sequenced by immunoSEQ multiplex PCR, and TCRdb holds only the in-frame ones, with some missing. The top ten hold 3% to 3.5% of the sample, which has more than 90,000 clones, roughly two fifths seen once. The sample taken for sequencing was CD4+ T cells sorted from blood. All receptors derive from a human donor with alopecia areata.

The rearrangement uses TRBV30 and TRBJ1-3; D is unresolved. The ends were cut back, 7 bases at V and 1 base at J, with 14 bases in the middle. In germline, CDR1 is GTSNPN, CDR2 SVGIG (reference sequence). The CDR3 runs to 14 residues. The CDR3 sequence is CAYGRTQSGNTIYF. The CDR3 region has the DNA TGTGCCTACGGACGGACCCAATCTGGAAACACCATATATTTT.

This clone has just a few counts. The rearrangement uses TRBV4-1 and TRBJ2-7, with TRBD1 matching over 8 bases. Losses at the gene ends were 3 bases for V and 6 bases for J; bases not matched to a gene: 7. Germline-derived CDR1 and CDR2 are MGHRA and YSYEKL. This CDR3 contains 14 residues. The CDR3 reads CASSQRTGQVEQYF. In DNA, the CDR3 is TGCGCCAGCAGCCAGAGGACAGGGCAGGTCGAGCAGTACTTC.

This clone turned up a few times. This rearrangement joins TRBV28 to TRBJ2-7, with 13 bases matching TRBD2. The V and J ends lost 3 bases and 6 bases, in that order; junction bases with no gene match: 11. Germline V lookup: CDR1 MDHEN, CDR2 SYDVKM. CDR3 length: 17 amino acids. In DNA, the CDR3 is TGTGCCAGCAGTTTTCTTGGCGCAGGACTAGCGGGAGCCGAGCAGTACTTC. It is translated as CASSFLGAGLAGAEQYF.

CDR3 bases: TGTGCCAGCAGTCGCCCGCGGGGAGACGCTTTCTTT. Residues: CASSRPRGDAFF. The J gene is TRBJ1-1, the V gene TRBV27; D remains ambiguous. V was cut by 5 bases and J by 11 bases, with 15 bases left in between. Germline CDR1 and CDR2: MNHEY and SMNVEV (reference sequence). The CDR3 has 12 amino acids.

This rearrangement joins TRBV29-1 to TRBJ1-2, with a tentative D call TRBD1 (5 bases). The length of the CDR3 is 13 residues. V lost 2 bases to trimming and J lost 6 bases, with 13 bases between them. Germline V CDR1 and CDR2: SQVTM, ANQGSEA. The CDR3 coding sequence is TGCAGCGTTGAAACAGGCGTGAGGAATGGCTACACCTTC. Translated, it gives CSVETGVRNGYTF. Combining the CDR3 with reference TRBV29-1 and TRBJ1-2 gives the whole variable domain SAVISQKPSRDICQRGTSLTIQCQVDSQVTMMFWYRQQPGQSLTLIATANQGSEATYESGFVIDKFPISRPNLTFSTLTVSNMSPEDSSIYLCSVETGVRNGYTFGSGTRLTVV.

The table lists this clone with a few counts. V and J are TRBV29-1 and TRBJ1-1; D is undetermined. Germline values: CDR1 SQVTM, CDR2 ANQGSEA. The CDR3 spans 13 residues. Trimming took off 3 bases at V and 7 bases at J, with 15 bases between the two ends. CDR3 in DNA: TGCAGCGTTGACCGAGGGAGGGCGGATGAAGCTTTCTTT. It specifies CSVDRGRADEAFF.

This clone has a handful of counts. One end of the junction fails to match germline, which may point to a read error. The rearrangement joins TRBV29-1 to TRBJ2-7, with D hard to call. This CDR3 is 12 amino acids long. Looked up from germline, CDR1 is SQVTM and CDR2 is ANQGSEA. CDR3 bases: TGCAGCGTGGAAGAAAGCTCCTACGAGCAGTACTTC. This gives the protein CSVEESSYEQYF.

This clone has just a few counts. The genes are TRBV28 and TRBJ2-3, with D possibly TRBD1 on 5 matching bases. Germline V CDR1 and CDR2: MDHEN, SYDVKM. The CDR3 contains 13 residues. Trimming stripped 6 bases from V and 8 bases from J, with 15 bases between. The DNA for the CDR3 is TGTGCCAGCAGACAGACAGTGGGCCTTACGCAGTATTTT. Translation gives CASRQTVGLTQYF.

The chain joins TRBV27 to TRBJ2-1; weak D call: TRBD1 (5 bases). The CDR3 runs 15 residues. Trimming left V 6 bases short and J 5 bases short, with 17 bases between. Germline CDR1 is MNHEY and CDR2 is SMNVEV (reference sequence). The CDR3 sequence: CASRLDRLGDNEQFF. The CDR3 bases are TGTGCCAGCAGGCTAGACAGATTAGGGGACAATGAGCAGTTCTTC.

Only a few counts were recorded for this clone. Here the CDR3 DNA reads TGTGCCAGCAGCTTACAGGGGGCGGCGGAAAAACTGTTTTTT. Translation: CASSLQGAAEKLFF. This sequence joins TRBV5-4 and TRBJ1-4; TRBD1 matches at 9 bases. After removal of 2 bases from V and 8 bases from J, the junction contained 4 bases not matched to a gene. The germline V gene has CDR1 SGHNT and CDR2 YYREEE (reference sequence). This CDR3 is built from 14 residues.

This clone turned up a few times. V and J are TRBV4-2 and TRBJ2-7, with 10 bases that match TRBD2. The CDR3 runs 17 residues. Germline lookup yields CDR1 LGHNA and CDR2 YNFKEQ. The V segment lost 1 base and the J segment 0 bases; nucleotides outside the gene matches: 6. CDR3 residues: CASSQAWSGRDSYEQYF. In DNA, the CDR3 is TGTGCCAGCAGCCAAGCTTGGAGCGGGAGGGACTCCTACGAGCAGTACTTC.

This clone was detected only a few times. The rearrangement links TRBV5-1 to TRBJ2-7; D might be TRBD2 (5 bases). In germline, CDR1 is SGHRS, CDR2 YFSETQ. The CDR3 is made up of 13 amino acids. Trimming cost V 3 bases and J 0 bases, with 7 bases left between them. The CDR3 DNA is TGCGCCAGCAGCTCCGGGGACTCCTACGAGCAGTACTTC. As protein: CASSSGDSYEQYF.

The V gene is TRBV10-3, the J gene TRBJ2-7, with TRBD2 matching over 11 bases. Per the germline V gene, CDR1 is ENHRY and CDR2 is SYGVKD. Trimming removed 3 bases from V and 4 bases from J; junction bases left unmatched: 2. The CDR3 consists of 14 residues. The CDR3 DNA is TGTGCCATCAGTGATACTAGCGGGGGATACGAGCAGTACTTC. Its protein product is CAISDTSGGYEQYF.

CDR3: CASSYGQGASDEQFF. The CDR3 bases are TGCGCCAGCAGCTATGGACAGGGGGCATCGGATGAGCAGTTCTTC. This chain uses TRBV5-1 with TRBJ2-1; 11 nucleotides agree with TRBD1. V lost 3 bases and J lost 8; bases outside the gene matches: 7. The CDR3 is made up of 15 amino acids. Germline V CDR1 and CDR2: SGHRS, YFSETQ. The whole variable domain, remainder taken from reference TRBV5-1 and TRBJ2-1, is KAGVTQTPRYLIKTRGQQVTLSCSPISGHRSVSWYQQTPGQGLQFLFEYFSETQRNKGNFPGRFSGRQFSNSRSEMNVSTLELGDSALYLCASSYGQGASDEQFFGPGTRLTVL.

The J gene is TRBJ2-5, the V gene TRBV15; 10 bases fit TRBD1. The J segment lost 4 bases and the V segment lost 6 bases, leaving 2 bases of the junction unmatched. The CDR3 contains 13 residues. Germline V lookup: CDR1 LNHNV, CDR2 YYDKDF (reference sequence). The DNA of the CDR3 is TGTGCCACCAGGACAGGGGGCGTAGAGACCCAGTACTTC. Translated: CATRTGGVETQYF.

This clone was observed a handful of times. J is TRBJ2-2 and V is TRBV29-1, with 9 bases aligning to TRBD2. The CDR3 runs 16 residues. Per the germline V gene, CDR1 is SQVTM and CDR2 is ANQGSEA. Germline trimming cut 7 bases from V and 6 bases from J; bases unmatched to any gene: 15. CDR3 nucleotides: TGCAGCGCCTTTACCGGGACTAGCATAAGGGCCGGGGAGCTGTTTTTT. Translating gives CSAFTGTSIRAGELFF.

This clone was recorded a few times. The chain has TRBV10-3 and TRBJ2-1; TRBD2 matches at 9 bases. This CDR3 contains 15 residues. Trimming at V came to 2 bases and at J to 6 bases, leaving 5 bases not matched to a gene. From germline, CDR1 is ENHRY and CDR2 SYGVKD. CDR3 DNA sequence: TGTGCCATCAGTGAGAGGGCTAGCGGGATCAATGAGCAGTTCTTC. Its protein is CAISERASGINEQFF.